This TCR beta chain derives from a study of CD8+CD57+ T cells in acquired aplastic anemia. Overall study context: Yields of DNA that came from sorted CD4+ and CD8+ cells averaged approximately 3.5 ug. Study-wide results and limits: CD8+ Simpson's diversity showed no significant patient-control difference. There were over 25 CD8+ CDR3 sequences that occurred in both patients and controls.

Genomic DNA constituted the template upon which TCR beta VDJ and CDR3 profiling was performed. MiXCR, run by TCRdb on the reads, gives a single entry per CDR3 protein. Among about 250,000 distinct CDR3 sequences listed, around half were seen once. All sequencing subjects had displayed CD8+CD57+ cell expansion on flow cytometry. Severe acquired aplastic anemia affected all patients. Regarding this clonotype: Its antigen remains unknown. One junction end does not reproduce the germline sequence, and a read error may be involved.

The clonotype comes from a human donor with aplastic anemia. Sequenced input: sorted CD4+, CD8+, or CD8+CD57+ T cells (not recorded which) from PBMCs.

The CDR3 DNA sequence: TGTGCCAGCAGCGGAGATCCTAGCGGGGACACAGATACGCAGTATTTT. Translated: CASSGDPSGDTDTQYF. V is TRBV15 and J is TRBJ2-3; 9 bases fit TRBD2. The CDR3 length is 16 residues. In germline, CDR1 is LNHNV, CDR2 YYDKDF (reference sequence).